This T cell receptor (delta chain) is drawn from a study of gamma-delta T cells after stem cell transplantation. This clone is labeled medium-sized. Looked up from germline, CDR1 is TSWWSYY and CDR2 is QGS. V was clipped by 4 bases and J by 2 bases, with 23 bases between them. The CDR3 contains 18 residues. TCRdb processed the RT-PCR reads again with the CATT caller. The sample lists 7,600 or so delta-chain clones; about 14% were seen once. The clonotype was recovered from a human donor. It is not recorded whose cells these are; they may come from a transplant donor. V is TRDV1 and J is TRDJ1; maybe TRDD2 (5 bases). Source material: gamma-delta T cells. CDR3 amino acids: CALGAQGPRRLRTDKLIF. The CDR3 nucleotides read TGTGCTCTTGGGGCGCAGGGTCCTAGAAGGCTCAGAACCGATAAACTCATCTTT.